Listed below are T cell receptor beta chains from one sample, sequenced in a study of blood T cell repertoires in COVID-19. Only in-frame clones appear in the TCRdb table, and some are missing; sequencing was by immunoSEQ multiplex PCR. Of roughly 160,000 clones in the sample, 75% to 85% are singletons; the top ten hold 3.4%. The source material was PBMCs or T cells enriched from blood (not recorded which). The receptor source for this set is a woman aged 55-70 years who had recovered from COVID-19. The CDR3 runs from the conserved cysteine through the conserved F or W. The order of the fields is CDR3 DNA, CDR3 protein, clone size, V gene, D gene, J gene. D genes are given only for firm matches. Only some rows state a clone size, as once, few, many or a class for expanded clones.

CDR3nt: TGTGCCAGCAGCCCCCAGTGGAACACCGGGGAGCTGTTTTTT
CDR3aa: CASSPQWNTGELFF
abundance: NA
v_gene: TRBV14
d_gene: NA
j_gene: TRBJ2-2

CDR3nt: TGTGCCAGCAGTCGACAGCTCCAAGAGACCCAGTACTTC
CDR3aa: CASSRQLQETQYF
abundance: NA
v_gene: TRBV27
d_gene: NA
j_gene: TRBJ2-5

CDR3nt: TGTGCCAGCTCATTGGTGGCAGGAACTAATGAAAAACTGTTTTTT
CDR3aa: CASSLVAGTNEKLFF
abundance: NA
v_gene: TRBV18
d_gene: NA
j_gene: TRBJ1-4

CDR3nt: TGCGCCAGCAGCACGGGACAGGGGAATGAAAAACTGTTTTTT
CDR3aa: CASSTGQGNEKLFF
abundance: NA
v_gene: TRBV5-1
d_gene: TRBD1
j_gene: TRBJ1-4

CDR3nt: TGCGCCAGCAGCCAAGGGGCGGGGAGCACAGATACGCAGTATTTT
CDR3aa: CASSQGAGSTDTQYF
abundance: once
v_gene: TRBV4-1
d_gene: NA
j_gene: TRBJ2-3

CDR3nt: TGTGCCACCAGTGATCCCAGGACAGCATACAATGAGCAGTTCTTC
CDR3aa: CATSDPRTAYNEQFF
abundance: NA
v_gene: TRBV24-1
d_gene: NA
j_gene: TRBJ2-1

CDR3nt: TGTGCCAGCAGCGTAGGGGCAGGGGCTTATGAGCAGTTCTTC
CDR3aa: CASSVGAGAYEQFF
abundance: NA
v_gene: TRBV9
d_gene: NA
j_gene: TRBJ2-1

CDR3nt: TGTGCCAGCAGCCCGGGGAGGGGCTCCTACAATGAGCAGTTCTTC
CDR3aa: CASSPGRGSYNEQFF
abundance: NA
v_gene: TRBV11-3
d_gene: TRBD2
j_gene: TRBJ2-1

CDR3nt: TGCGCCAGCAGCTTCGGACAGGAGGAGGAAAAACTGTTTTTT
CDR3aa: CASSFGQEEEKLFF
abundance: NA
v_gene: TRBV5-1
d_gene: TRBD1
j_gene: TRBJ1-4

CDR3nt: TGTGCCAGCAGTTTCGGGGCTAACTATGGCTACACCTTC
CDR3aa: CASSFGANYGYTF
abundance: once
v_gene: TRBV25-1
d_gene: NA
j_gene: TRBJ1-2

CDR3nt: TGTGCCTGGAGTGGACTAGTATTCCATTTT
CDR3aa: CAWSGLVFHF
abundance: NA
v_gene: TRBV30
d_gene: NA
j_gene: TRBJ2-3

CDR3nt: TGTGCCAGTAGTATAGCTAGCGGCCCCTACGAGCAGTACTTC
CDR3aa: CASSIASGPYEQYF
abundance: NA
v_gene: TRBV19
d_gene: TRBD2
j_gene: TRBJ2-7

CDR3nt: TGTGCCTGGAGTGGGGCGGGCAGTGGAAACACCATATATTTT
CDR3aa: CAWSGAGSGNTIYF
abundance: NA
v_gene: TRBV30
d_gene: NA
j_gene: TRBJ1-3

CDR3nt: TGTGCCAGCAGTTACGGGCAGGGTTCACCCCTCCACTTT
CDR3aa: CASSYGQGSPLHF
abundance: NA
v_gene: TRBV6-5
d_gene: NA
j_gene: TRBJ1-6

CDR3nt: TGTGCCAGCAGTGAATATATAGGGGCTGGAAACACCATATATTTT
CDR3aa: CASSEYIGAGNTIYF
abundance: NA
v_gene: TRBV6-1
d_gene: NA
j_gene: TRBJ1-3

CDR3nt: TGTGCCAGCAGTGGATCGACAGAGCACCTCAATGAGCAGTTCTTC
CDR3aa: CASSGSTEHLNEQFF
abundance: NA
v_gene: TRBV2
d_gene: NA
j_gene: TRBJ2-1

CDR3nt: TGTGCCAGCAGCCAGGGACTAGCGGGAGATACACAGTATTTT
CDR3aa: CASSQGLAGDTQYF
abundance: NA
v_gene: TRBV5-8
d_gene: TRBD2
j_gene: TRBJ2-3

CDR3nt: TGTGCCAGCAGTGAAACCCGGACAGGGGCTAATTCACCCCTCCACTTT
CDR3aa: CASSETRTGANSPLHF
abundance: NA
v_gene: TRBV25-1
d_gene: TRBD1
j_gene: TRBJ1-6

CDR3nt: TGTGCCAGCAAACCAGCCTCCCCGGACAGGGTCCACGAGCAGTACTTC
CDR3aa: CASKPASPDRVHEQYF
abundance: NA
v_gene: TRBV27
d_gene: TRBD1
j_gene: TRBJ2-7

CDR3nt: TGTGCCAGTAGTATCCGAGGCCAGCCCCAGCATTTT
CDR3aa: CASSIRGQPQHF
abundance: NA
v_gene: TRBV19
d_gene: NA
j_gene: TRBJ1-5

CDR3nt: TGTGCCATCAGTGTGCAGGGAATGAACACTGAAGCTTTCTTT
CDR3aa: CAISVQGMNTEAFF
abundance: NA
v_gene: TRBV10-3
d_gene: NA
j_gene: TRBJ1-1

CDR3nt: TGTGCCAGCAGGGACACAGACTACACTGAAGCTTTCTTT
CDR3aa: CASRDTDYTEAFF
abundance: NA
v_gene: TRBV12-3/TRBV12-4
d_gene: NA
j_gene: TRBJ1-1

CDR3nt: TGTGCCAGCAGCGGGAGGACTAGCGGGGTCAATGAGCAGTTCTTC
CDR3aa: CASSGRTSGVNEQFF
abundance: NA
v_gene: TRBV3-1/TRBV3-2
d_gene: TRBD2
j_gene: TRBJ2-1

CDR3nt: TGTGCCAGCAGCTCAGACAGGGAGGCCACTGAAGCTTTCTTT
CDR3aa: CASSSDREATEAFF
abundance: NA
v_gene: TRBV7-2
d_gene: TRBD1
j_gene: TRBJ1-1

CDR3nt: TGTGCCAGCAGTGATAAATACAGACAGACAAATAACTATGGCTACACCTTC
CDR3aa: CASSDKYRQTNNYGYTF
abundance: NA
v_gene: TRBV6-1
d_gene: NA
j_gene: TRBJ1-2